This T cell receptor beta chain came from a study of cytomegalovirus exposure and HLA in healthy donors. CDR3 length: 13 residues. J lost 2 bases, V lost 5 bases, and 4 bases had no gene match. The germline gives CDR1 GTSNPN, CDR2 SVGIG (reference sequence). PCR employed 60 Vbeta and 13 Jbeta primers. Profiling relied on immunoSEQ multiplex PCR, and the TCRdb table lists in-frame clones only, not all of them. The data hold about 180,000 clones, with 65% to 85% observed a single time. This receptor was obtained from a girl between 5 and 17 years old in good health and CMV-seropositive. This chain joins TRBV30 and TRBJ2-3; 7 positions agree with TRBD2. The specimen sequenced was PBMCs. CDR3 sequence: CAWLRENTDTQYF. CDR3 in DNA: TGTGCCTGGTTGCGGGAGAACACAGATACGCAGTATTTT.